This TCR beta chain is drawn from a study of glioma-infiltrating T cells. Whole-study findings and limits: Only very few CDR3 sequences appeared in both tissue and blood.

The length of the CDR3 is 13 residues. Trimming pared 0 bases from V and 3 bases from J, leaving 6 bases between. Germline lookup yields CDR1 MNHEY and CDR2 SMNVEV (reference sequence). Amplification of TCR alpha and beta CDR3 regions from RNA used iRepertoire nested multiplex PCR. Each CDR3 protein gets one entry after TCRdb re-called the multiplex PCR reads with MiXCR. The sample has under 20,000 distinct CDR3 sequences; about three fifths are singletons. In its sample, this clonotype was seen a few times. Antigen unknown. The V gene is TRBV27, the J gene TRBJ2-7; D ambiguous. The clonotype was recovered from a human donor with low-grade glioma or glioblastoma, undergoing nonglioma brain surgery, or in good health (not recorded which). What was sequenced was glioma tissue, nonneoplastic brain tissue, or PBMCs (not recorded which). CDR3 sequence: CASSLSGFYEQYF. As DNA, the CDR3 is TGTGCCAGCAGTTTATCCGGGTTCTACGAGCAGTACTTC.